This is a list of T cell receptor beta chains from one sample in a study of blood T cell repertoires in COVID-19. The repertoire was sequenced with immunoSEQ multiplex PCR; TCRdb's copy has only in-frame clones and lacks some. The profile covers some 90,000 clones, with about nine tenths appearing a single time and 3% to 4% taken by the ten largest. The sequenced material came from peripheral blood. These receptors all come from a woman aged 45-65 years in a cohort sampled during active COVID-19. CDR3s include the opening cysteine and the closing phenylalanine or tryptophan. D genes are given only for firm matches. Rows give clone size only sometimes, using once, few, many, or a class for an expanded clone.

TRBV7-2	-	TRBJ1-2	-	TGTGCCAGCAGCTTGTTTGAGTATGGCTACACCTTC	CASSLFEYGYTF
TRBV20-1	-	TRBJ2-7	-	TGCAGTGCTGCAGACAGTTACGAGCAGTACTTC	CSAADSYEQYF
TRBV24-1	-	TRBJ1-2	TRBD1	TGTGCCACCAGTGATCCCGGACAGGGTTCTTACTATGGCTACACCTTC	CATSDPGQGSYYGYTF
TRBV6-1	-	TRBJ1-5	TRBD1	TGTGCCAGCAGTGAACAGAGGACAGGGGCAGGCAATCAGCCCCAGCATTTT	CASSEQRTGAGNQPQHF
TRBV24-1	-	TRBJ2-7	TRBD2	TGTGCCACCTCCGCCGGAATCATAGCGGGAGGGTACGAGCAGTACTTC	CATSAGIIAGGYEQYF
TRBV5-1	-	TRBJ2-3	TRBD2	TGCGCCAGCAGCGCGGCACTAGCGGGGGGCCCGCATTTT	CASSAALAGGPHF
TRBV7-3	-	TRBJ2-3	-	TGTGCCAGCAGCTTGGGCCAGGGTAGGGAGGGCACAGATACGCAGTATTTT	CASSLGQGREGTDTQYF
TRBV10-3	-	TRBJ1-5	TRBD1	TGTGCCAGCCGGACAGGGGGAGGTATCAATCAGCCCCAGCATTTT	CASRTGGGINQPQHF
TRBV10-3	-	TRBJ2-3	-	TGTGCCATCAGTGAAGGGGTTAGAGTCCCAGATACGCAGTATTTT	CAISEGVRVPDTQYF
TRBV5-4	-	TRBJ2-1	-	TGTGCCAGCAGACCTAGGGGGGGGATACACAATGAGCAGTTCTTC	CASRPRGGIHNEQFF
TRBV3-1/TRBV3-2	-	TRBJ2-2	-	TGTGCCAGCAGCCAATGGGGAGGGAACACCGGGGAGCTGTTTTTT	CASSQWGGNTGELFF
TRBV18	-	TRBJ1-2	-	TGTGCCAGCTCACCACCGGTGGGTCCCACGGGGGGCTACACCTTC	CASSPPVGPTGGYTF
TRBV2	-	TRBJ1-4	TRBD1	TGTGCCAGCACCGGACTAACAGGGGTAGGGCTGTTTTTT	CASTGLTGVGLFF
TRBV7-9	-	TRBJ1-2	TRBD1	TGTGCCAGCAGCCCCACTCGGACAGGGACCTCAGACTATGGCTACACCTTC	CASSPTRTGTSDYGYTF
TRBV9	-	TRBJ1-2	TRBD1	TGTGCCAGCAGCGCCCGGGACAGGGAAAGCTATGGCTACACCTTC	CASSARDRESYGYTF
TRBV28	-	TRBJ2-1	TRBD2	TGTGCCAGCAGTTGGGAGGGAAATGAGCAGTTCTTC	CASSWEGNEQFF
TRBV10-3	-	TRBJ2-7	TRBD1	TGTGCCATCAGTGACCCCGGGACAGGGGGGAGATACTACGAGCAGTACTTC	CAISDPGTGGRYYEQYF
TRBV28	-	TRBJ2-7	-	TGTGCCAGCAGTTTATTCGACAGCACGGTGGGGGAGCAGTACTTC	CASSLFDSTVGEQYF
TRBV2	-	TRBJ1-1	-	TGTGCCAGCAGTGACAGCCGTCGGCGGACTGAAGCTTTCTTT	CASSDSRRRTEAFF
TRBV14	few	TRBJ1-4	-	TGTGCCAGCAGCCAAGGATCGAGGGAAAAACTGTTTTTT	CASSQGSREKLFF
TRBV2	-	TRBJ2-3	TRBD1	TGTGCCACAAACCAGGGGACAGGGACAGATACGCAGTATTTT	CATNQGTGTDTQYF
TRBV5-1	-	TRBJ2-2	TRBD1	TGCGCCAGCAGCCGGGGACAGGGGGCGATCGGGGAGCTGTTTTTT	CASSRGQGAIGELFF
TRBV28	-	TRBJ2-7	TRBD1	TGTGCCAGCAGTTCGGGACAGGCGGGCGAGCAGTACTTC	CASSSGQAGEQYF
TRBV15	-	TRBJ2-1	-	TGTGCCACCAGCAGAGATTACGGGAATGAGCAGTTCTTC	CATSRDYGNEQFF
TRBV4-1	-	TRBJ1-1	-	TGCGCCAGCAGCCAACAGCGGGAGACTGAAGCTTTCTTT	CASSQQRETEAFF
TRBV6-1	-	TRBJ1-6	-	TGTGCCAGCAGTGAGGTGGGGCGGTTTAATTCACCCCTCCACTTT	CASSEVGRFNSPLHF
TRBV7-9	few	TRBJ2-3	TRBD2	TGTGCCAGCAGCTCCAGGGGGGCGGGAGGGAACACAGATACGCAGTATTTT	CASSSRGAGGNTDTQYF
TRBV11-2	-	TRBJ2-7	-	TGTGCCAGCAGCCTCCGGAGCGAGCAGTACTTC	CASSLRSEQYF
TRBV4-2	-	TRBJ1-1	TRBD1	TGTGCCAGCAGCCACCTCGGGACAGGGGGCTTTGGAGCTTTCTTT	CASSHLGTGGFGAFF
TRBV15	once	TRBJ2-1	-	TGTGCCACCAGTCCAGCTAGGGGGTCCTACAATGAGCAGTTCTTC	CATSPARGSYNEQFF
TRBV7-6	-	TRBJ2-5	TRBD2	TGTGCCAGCAGTTCCGGGACTAGCGGGGAGACCCAGTACTTC	CASSSGTSGETQYF
TRBV11-2	once	TRBJ2-3	TRBD1	TGTGCCAGCAGACCACCGGGACAGGGGCGCTGGGATACGCAGTATTTT	CASRPPGQGRWDTQYF
TRBV28	-	TRBJ1-5	-	TGTGCCAGCAGTTTACTGACACGGGGGATCAATCAGCCCCAGCATTTT	CASSLLTRGINQPQHF
TRBV18	-	TRBJ2-7	TRBD2	TGTGCCAGCTCAAGTTCTAGAGCGGGAGGTTACGAGCAGTACTTC	CASSSSRAGGYEQYF
TRBV19	once	TRBJ1-1	-	TGTGCCAGTAGGTGGCAGATGAACACTGAAGCTTTCTTT	CASRWQMNTEAFF
TRBV15	-	TRBJ2-3	TRBD2	TGTGCCACCAGCAGAGATTCACCAGGACTAGCGGGAGAGAATACGCAGTATTTT	CATSRDSPGLAGENTQYF
TRBV5-6	-	TRBJ2-1	-	TGTGCCAGCAGCTTGGGGACAGCGCAAATGTTCAATGAGCAGTTCTTC	CASSLGTAQMFNEQFF